The 21 T cell receptor beta chains below were found in one sample sequenced in a study of blood T cells in healthy people across ages. Primers used in a second PCR of roughly 6 to 12 cycles were a sample-barcoded 5' primer and a J-beta primer mix. TCRdb independently ran MiXCR on the 5' RACE reads; one entry per CDR3 protein. Among some 860,000 distinct CDR3 sequences, about 61% were seen once, and the ten largest hold about 26%. The sample was blood. Receptor source: a man aged 35 to 55 in good health.

The chain carries TRBV28 and TRBJ1-2; the D is unclear. The CDR3 totals 13 residues. Trimming cost V 10 bases and J 4 bases, with 16 bases left between them. Germline values: CDR1 MDHEN, CDR2 SYDVKM. The CDR3 nucleotides read TGTGCCACCTTTCCTTACTCGAGCTATGGCTACACCTTC. As protein: CATFPYSSYGYTF.

The rearrangement joins TRBV20-1 to TRBJ1-5; D not certain. The V and J ends lost 6 bases and 3 bases respectively, with 9 bases between them. Germline CDR1 is DFQATT and CDR2 is SNEGSKA (reference sequence). This CDR3 contains 12 residues. CDR3 DNA: TGCAGTGCCACGGGCTCCAATCAGCCCCAGCATTTT. Translating it yields CSATGSNQPQHF.

This chain uses TRBV20-1 with TRBJ2-4; 10 nucleotides match TRBD2. The DNA end favors TRBJ2-5, so the J call may be wrong. Per the germline V gene, CDR1 is DFQATT and CDR2 is SNEGSKA (reference sequence). The CDR3 has 15 residues. Here the CDR3 reads CSAREPGLAEETQYF. CDR3 nucleotide sequence: TGCAGTGCTAGAGAACCAGGACTAGCGGAAGAGACCCAGTACTTC.

The gene calls are TRBV6-2 or TRBV6-3 and TRBJ1-1, with D possibly being TRBD1 (6 bases). V gave up 2 bases and J gave up 4 bases, with 17 bases separating them. The germline V gene encodes CDR1 MNHEY and CDR2 SVGEGT. The CDR3 sequence is 16 residues long. Here the CDR3 reads CASSYGVGGLLTEAFF. CDR3 in DNA: TGTGCCAGCAGTTACGGAGTCGGGGGCTTGCTCACTGAAGCTTTCTTT.

The sample holds a few counts of this clonotype. In DNA form, the CDR3 reads TGTGCCAGCAGTCCCCCCGGGACAGGGGAAGAGACCCAGTACTTC. This sequence encodes CASSPPGTGEETQYF. The chain couples TRBV28 to TRBJ2-5; 10 bases are a match to TRBD1. The V and J ends lost 5 bases and 3 bases, in that order; junction bases with no gene match: 6. The CDR3 runs to 15 residues. Germline assignment: CDR1 MDHEN and CDR2 SYDVKM.

This chain links TRBV18 with TRBJ2-5; 8 bases agree with TRBD1. The CDR3 totals 14 residues. Germline V gives CDR1 KGHSH, CDR2 LQKENI. V trimming: 3 bases; J trimming: 4 bases; junction bases outside the gene matches: 4. CDR3 DNA sequence: TGTGCCAGCTCACCCTGGGACAGGAGAGAGACCCAGTACTTC. Translating gives CASSPWDRRETQYF. The full variable domain, completed using reference TRBV18 and TRBJ2-5, is NAGVMQNPRHLVRRRGQEARLRCSPMKGHSHVYWYRQLPEEGLKFMVYLQKENIIDESGMPKERFSAEFPKEGPSILRIQQVVRGDSAAYFCASSPWDRRETQYFGPGTRLLVL.

V is TRBV20-1 and J is TRBJ2-7; 13 bases map to TRBD2. V dropped 3 bases and J dropped 6; count of bases not matched to a gene: 11. The CDR3 has 16 residues. From germline, CDR1 is DFQATT and CDR2 SNEGSKA (reference sequence). The CDR3 sequence is CSARGTSGTLRGEQYF. As DNA, the CDR3 is TGCAGTGCTAGGGGGACTAGCGGGACTTTAAGGGGCGAGCAGTACTTC.

J is TRBJ2-7 and V is TRBV18; D is unclear. CDR1 KGHSH and CDR2 LQKENI come from the germline V gene. The CDR3 loop spans 13 amino acids. V was clipped by 3 bases and J by 0 bases, with 6 bases between them. CDR3 sequence (DNA): TGTGCCAGCTCACCGGAGATCTCCTACGAGCAGTACTTC. Protein sequence: CASSPEISYEQYF.

This sequence joins TRBV3-1 and TRBJ2-3; 8 bases fit TRBD2. CDR1 is LGHDT, CDR2 YNNKEL, per germline (reference sequence). CDR3 length equals 13 residues. After removal of 1 base from V and 7 bases from J, the junction contained 1 base not matched to a gene. The CDR3 nucleotides are TGTGCCAGCAGCCAAGGACTAGCGAATACGCAGTATTTT. Its translation: CASSQGLANTQYF.

This sequence joins TRBV11-3 and TRBJ2-2; tentative D call: TRBD1 (6 bases). The V gene lost 4 bases and the J gene lost 6 bases, with 9 bases spanning the gap. CDR3 length equals 13 residues. The germline V gene encodes CDR1 SGHNT and CDR2 YENEEA. CDR3 in amino acids: CASSSRGSGELFF. The CDR3 DNA sequence: TGTGCCAGCAGCTCCAGGGGTTCCGGGGAGCTGTTTTTT.

The sample holds one count of this clonotype. This sequence joins TRBV2 and TRBJ2-7; 7 nucleotides match TRBD2. J was trimmed by 4 bases and V by 4 bases; bases with no gene match: 10. CDR3 length: 15 amino acids. Germline CDR1 SNHLY, CDR2 FYNNEI. The CDR3 nucleotides are TGTGCCAGCAGTGGGGTGGCTAGCGGAGGGTACGAGCAGTACTTC. Protein sequence: CASSGVASGGYEQYF.

V is TRBV29-1 and J is TRBJ1-2; D gene ambiguous. From germline, CDR1 is SQVTM and CDR2 ANQGSEA. The CDR3 loop spans 12 amino acids. The ends were cut back, 3 bases at V and 8 bases at J, with 13 bases in the middle. This chain's CDR3 is CSVDGPFGGYTF. In DNA form, the CDR3 reads TGCAGCGTTGATGGCCCTTTTGGGGGCTACACCTTC.

The rearrangement uses TRBV6-5 and TRBJ1-2; tentative D call: TRBD1 (5 bases). V was trimmed by 4 bases and J by 8 bases, leaving 14 bases between them. The CDR3 contains 13 residues. CDR1 is MNHEY and CDR2 is SVGAGI in the germline V gene. The CDR3 protein is CASSFSSDSGYTF. CDR3 nucleotide sequence: TGTGCCAGCAGTTTCTCCTCCGACAGCGGCTACACCTTC.

This chain connects TRBV2 to TRBJ2-5, with D perhaps being TRBD1 or TRBD2 (5 bases each). TRBJ2-7 explains the end of the DNA better; the J call may be wrong. Germline CDR1 reads SNHLY; CDR2 reads FYNNEI. The CDR3 runs to 15 residues. This CDR3 reads CASSERSGTSYEQYF. In nucleotides, the CDR3 is TGTGCCAGCAGTGAACGGTCAGGGACCTCCTACGAGCAGTACTTC.

There are a few counts of this clonotype. J is TRBJ2-6 and V is TRBV12-3 or TRBV12-4; 9 nucleotides match TRBD1. This CDR3 region has 19 residues. Trimming at V came to 5 bases and at J to 0 bases, leaving 11 bases not matched to a gene. CDR3: CASSRNLRDRVSGANVLTF. DNA of the CDR3: TGTGCCAGCAGTCGAAACCTACGGGACAGGGTCTCTGGGGCCAACGTCCTGACTTTC.

The sample holds many counts of this clonotype. A much larger clone sits a single nucleotide away, making a read error possible. V gene TRBV12-3 or TRBV12-4 combines with J gene TRBJ2-5; 7 bases agree with TRBD1. The V segment lost 5 bases and the J segment 11 bases; nucleotides outside the gene matches: 14. CDR3 length: 14 residues. The CDR3 here is CASSPGTVYNEQYF. The CDR3 DNA follows: TGTGCCAGCAGTCCTGGGACAGTTTACAATGAGCAGTACTTC.

The chain is built from TRBV27 and TRBJ2-7; D might be TRBD1 (7 bases). The CDR3 runs 19 residues. Germline CDR1 is MNHEY and CDR2 is SMNVEV (reference sequence). Trimming cost V 3 bases and J 0 bases, with 24 bases left between them. CDR3 sequence: CASSFNRQGGLTHSYEQYF. In nucleotides, the CDR3 is TGTGCCAGCAGTTTCAATAGACAGGGAGGACTGACACACTCCTACGAGCAGTACTTC.

The chain carries TRBV3-1 and TRBJ2-2; 7 nucleotides match TRBD1. Trimming at V came to 2 bases and at J to 5 bases, leaving 14 bases not matched to a gene. Per germline, CDR1 LGHDT and CDR2 YNNKEL (reference sequence). This CDR3 has 18 residues. The CDR3 is CASSQHPSQGSRTGELFF. CDR3 coding DNA: TGTGCCAGCAGCCAACACCCATCACAGGGGAGTCGGACCGGGGAGCTGTTTTTT. Full variable domain (rest looked up from reference TRBV3-1 and TRBJ2-2): DTAVSQTPKYLVTQMGNDKSIKCEQNLGHDTMYWYKQDSKKFLKIMFSYNNKELIINETVPNRFSPKSPDKAHLNLHINSLELGDSAVYFCASSQHPSQGSRTGELFFGEGSRLTVL.

This clonotype showed up just once. A much more abundant neighbour one base away suggests this may be a read error. This chain uses TRBV9 with TRBJ2-7; 9 bases line up with TRBD1. The CDR3 runs to 15 residues. Germline V lookup: CDR1 SGDLS, CDR2 YYNGEE. The CDR3: CVSSKRDRADYEQYF. The CDR3 region has the DNA TGTGTCAGCAGCAAACGGGACAGGGCTGACTACGAGCAGTACTTC.

The chain is built from TRBV20-1 and TRBJ2-1; D possibly corresponds to TRBD2 (6 bases). The CDR3 is made up of 17 amino acids. CDR1 and CDR2 from the germline V gene are DFQATT and SNEGSKA (reference sequence). V lost 1 base to trimming and J lost 8 bases, with 24 bases between them. This CDR3 reads CSARVRIGTGFRYEQFF. In DNA form, the CDR3 reads TGCAGTGCTAGAGTTCGCATCGGGACTGGTTTTAGATATGAGCAGTTCTTC.

This clonotype came up once. The V call is TRBV6-2 or TRBV6-3, the J call TRBJ2-7; D perhaps matches TRBD2 (5 bases). Between the trimmed V and J ends, which lost 7 bases and 6 bases, there was a span of 22 bases. The CDR3 loop spans 15 amino acids. Germline CDR1 reads MNHEY; CDR2 reads SVGEGT. Here the CDR3 reads CASTDPTSGWLEQYF. The CDR3 DNA is TGTGCCAGCACCGACCCCACTAGTGGGTGGCTCGAGCAGTACTTC.